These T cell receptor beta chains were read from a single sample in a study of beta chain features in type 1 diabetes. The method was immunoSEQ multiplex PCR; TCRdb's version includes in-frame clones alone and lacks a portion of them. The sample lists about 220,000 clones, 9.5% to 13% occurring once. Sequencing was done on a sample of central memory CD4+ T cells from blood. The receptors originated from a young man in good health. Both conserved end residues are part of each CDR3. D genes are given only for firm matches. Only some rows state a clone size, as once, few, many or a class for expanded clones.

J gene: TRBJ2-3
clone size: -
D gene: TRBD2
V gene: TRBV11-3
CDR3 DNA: TGTGCCAGCAGCTCGGGACTAGCAAGAGATACGCAGTATTTT
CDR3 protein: CASSSGLARDTQYF

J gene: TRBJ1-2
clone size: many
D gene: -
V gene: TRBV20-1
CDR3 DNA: TGCAGTGCTGGGACGGATTATGGCTACACCTTC
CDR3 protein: CSAGTDYGYTF

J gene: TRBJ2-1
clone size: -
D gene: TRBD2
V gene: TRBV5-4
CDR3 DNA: TGTGCCAGCAGCTCGACTAGCGGGAGGTTAAATGAGCAGTTCTTC
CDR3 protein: CASSSTSGRLNEQFF

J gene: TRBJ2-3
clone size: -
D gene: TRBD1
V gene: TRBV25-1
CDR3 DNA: TGTGCCAGCAGGTTGACAGGGGCTAGCACAGATACGCAGTATTTT
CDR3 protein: CASRLTGASTDTQYF

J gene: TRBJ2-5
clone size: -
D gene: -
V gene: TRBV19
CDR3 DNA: TGTGCCAGTAGTATAGCGGCGGCAGAACAAGAGACCCAGTACTTC
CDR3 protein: CASSIAAAEQETQYF

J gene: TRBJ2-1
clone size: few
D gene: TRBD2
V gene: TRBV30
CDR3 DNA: TGTGCCTGGAGTGACTCGTCGTCTAGCGGGAGAGATGAGCAGTTCTTC
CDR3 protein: CAWSDSSSSGRDEQFF

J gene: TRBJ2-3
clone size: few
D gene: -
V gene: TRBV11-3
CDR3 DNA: TGTGCCAGCAGCTTAGGCAGCCAAGCTAGCACAGATACGCAGTATTTT
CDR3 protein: CASSLGSQASTDTQYF

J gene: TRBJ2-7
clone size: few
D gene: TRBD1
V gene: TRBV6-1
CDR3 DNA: TGTGCCAGCCGACGGGACAGGGAATCCTACGAGCAGTACTTC
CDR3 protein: CASRRDRESYEQYF

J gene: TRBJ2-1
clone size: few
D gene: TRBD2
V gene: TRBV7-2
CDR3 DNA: TGTGCCAGCAGCCCCGAAGCGGGGAGGGGCCTACAAGAGCAGTTCTTC
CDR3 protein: CASSPEAGRGLQEQFF

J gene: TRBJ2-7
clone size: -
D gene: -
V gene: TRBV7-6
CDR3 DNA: TGTGCCAGCAGTCGGGCCCCCGGCCCGAGTCGCTACGAGCAGTACTTC
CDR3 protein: CASSRAPGPSRYEQYF

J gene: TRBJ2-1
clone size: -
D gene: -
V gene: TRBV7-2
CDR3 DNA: TGTGCCACCACTAGCTTTGGTGAGCAGTTCTTC
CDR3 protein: CATTSFGEQFF

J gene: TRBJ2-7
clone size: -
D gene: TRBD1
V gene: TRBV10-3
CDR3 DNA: TGTGCCATCAGTGAGCCGGGACAGGGGGCGTCCTACGAGCAGTACTTC
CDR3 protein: CAISEPGQGASYEQYF

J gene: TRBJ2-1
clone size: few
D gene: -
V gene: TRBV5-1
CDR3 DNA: TGCGCCAGCAGCTTCTCTCGCAACAATGAGCAGTTCTTC
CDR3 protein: CASSFSRNNEQFF

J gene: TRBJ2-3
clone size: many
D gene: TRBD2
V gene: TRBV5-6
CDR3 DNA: TGTGCCAGCAGCTTGGGGACTAGCGGGAGGGCCCCGGCGCAGTATTTT
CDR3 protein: CASSLGTSGRAPAQYF

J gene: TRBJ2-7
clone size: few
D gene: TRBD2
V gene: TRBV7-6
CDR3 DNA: TGTGCCAGCAGCTCCCAGCCGGGACTAGAAGCCGAGCAGTACTTC
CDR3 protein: CASSSQPGLEAEQYF

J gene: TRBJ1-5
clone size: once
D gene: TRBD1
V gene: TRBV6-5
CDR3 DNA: TGTGCCAGCAGTTACGGCACAGGGGGTCAGCCCCAGCATTTT
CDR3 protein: CASSYGTGGQPQHF

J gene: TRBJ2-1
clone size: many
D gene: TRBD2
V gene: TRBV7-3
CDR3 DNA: TGTGCCAGCAGCTTAACATTAGCGGGGGTCAATGAGCAGTTCTTC
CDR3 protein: CASSLTLAGVNEQFF

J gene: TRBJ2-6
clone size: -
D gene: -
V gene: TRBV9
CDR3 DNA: TGTGCCAGCAGCCCCACGGGACTGACCTCTGGGGCCAACGTCCTGACTTTC
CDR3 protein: CASSPTGLTSGANVLTF

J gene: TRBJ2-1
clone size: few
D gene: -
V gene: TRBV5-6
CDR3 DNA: TGTGCCAGCAGCTTGAGCTTGTCGGCCCTCGGGGATGAGCAGTTCTTC
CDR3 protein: CASSLSLSALGDEQFF

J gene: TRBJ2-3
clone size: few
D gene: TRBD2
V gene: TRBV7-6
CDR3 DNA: TGTGCCAGCAGCTTAGATAGGACTAGCGGAAGCACAGATACGCAGTATTTT
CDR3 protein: CASSLDRTSGSTDTQYF

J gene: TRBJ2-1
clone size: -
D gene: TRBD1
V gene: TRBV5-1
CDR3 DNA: TGCGCCAGCAGCCGGCTAGGGGGCCTTAATGAGCAGTTCTTC
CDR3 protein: CASSRLGGLNEQFF

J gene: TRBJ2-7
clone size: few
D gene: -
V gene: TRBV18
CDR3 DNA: TGTGCCAGCTCACCACACGAGAAATTAGCGGAGCAGTACTTC
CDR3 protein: CASSPHEKLAEQYF

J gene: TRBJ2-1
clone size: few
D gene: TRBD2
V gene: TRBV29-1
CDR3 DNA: TGCAGCGTTGGTGCGGGAGTGTCCTACAATGAGCAGTTCTTC
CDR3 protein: CSVGAGVSYNEQFF

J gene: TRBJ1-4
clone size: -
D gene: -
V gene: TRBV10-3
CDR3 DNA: TGTGCCATCATGGAGGGGGCTAATGAAAAACTGTTTTTT
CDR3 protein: CAIMEGANEKLFF

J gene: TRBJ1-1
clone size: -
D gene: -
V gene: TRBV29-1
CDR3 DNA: TGCAGCGTTGAAAAAGACACCAAGAACACTGAAGCTTTCTTT
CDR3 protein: CSVEKDTKNTEAFF

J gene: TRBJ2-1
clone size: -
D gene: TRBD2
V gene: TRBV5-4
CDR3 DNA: TGTGCCAGCGCGGGACTAGCGGGAGAGAACCATGAGCAGTTCTTC
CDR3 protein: CASAGLAGENHEQFF

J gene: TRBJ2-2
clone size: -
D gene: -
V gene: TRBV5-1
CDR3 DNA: TGCGCCAGCAGCTCTCTGGGGACATCGAACACCGGGGAGCTGTTTTTT
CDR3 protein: CASSSLGTSNTGELFF

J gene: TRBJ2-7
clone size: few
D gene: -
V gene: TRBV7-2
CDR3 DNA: TGTGCCACCACCCTTGGGGACTCCTACGAGCAGTACTTC
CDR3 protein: CATTLGDSYEQYF

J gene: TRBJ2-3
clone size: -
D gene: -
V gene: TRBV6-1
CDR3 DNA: TGTGCCAGCAGTGAAAGGATTAAAGATACGCAGTATTTT
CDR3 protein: CASSERIKDTQYF

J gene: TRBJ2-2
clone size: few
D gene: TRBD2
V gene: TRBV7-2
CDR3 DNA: TGTGCCAGCAGCCCCAAATTAGCAGGGAGGGACACCGGGGAGCTGTTTTTT
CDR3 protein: CASSPKLAGRDTGELFF

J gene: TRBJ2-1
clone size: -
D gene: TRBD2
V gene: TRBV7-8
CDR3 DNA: TGTGCCAGCAGCTCCACGGGGGGGAATGGACTAGCGGGAGGTAATGAGCAGTTCTTC
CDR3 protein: CASSSTGGNGLAGGNEQFF